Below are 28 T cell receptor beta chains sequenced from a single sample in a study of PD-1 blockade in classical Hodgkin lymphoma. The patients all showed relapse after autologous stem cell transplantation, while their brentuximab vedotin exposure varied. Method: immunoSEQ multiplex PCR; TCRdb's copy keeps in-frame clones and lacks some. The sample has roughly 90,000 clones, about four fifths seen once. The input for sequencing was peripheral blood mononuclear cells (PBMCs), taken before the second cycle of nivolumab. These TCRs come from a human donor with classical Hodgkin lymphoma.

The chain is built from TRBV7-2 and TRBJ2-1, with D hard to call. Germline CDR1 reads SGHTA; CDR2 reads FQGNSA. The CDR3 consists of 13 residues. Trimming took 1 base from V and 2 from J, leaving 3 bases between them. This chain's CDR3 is CASSLVPYNEQFF. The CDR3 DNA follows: TGTGCCAGCAGCTTAGTACCCTACAATGAGCAGTTCTTC.

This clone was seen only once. DNA for the CDR3: TGCGCCAGCAGCTTGGACAGGGGCGACACCGGGGAGCTGTTTTTT. Translating it yields CASSLDRGDTGELFF. The chain combines TRBV5-1 with TRBJ2-2, with 7 bases aligning to TRBD1. V shed 0 bases and J 3 bases; nucleotides not matched to a gene: 2. The CDR3 is 15 residues long. The germline CDR1 and CDR2 sequences are SGHRS and YFSETQ.

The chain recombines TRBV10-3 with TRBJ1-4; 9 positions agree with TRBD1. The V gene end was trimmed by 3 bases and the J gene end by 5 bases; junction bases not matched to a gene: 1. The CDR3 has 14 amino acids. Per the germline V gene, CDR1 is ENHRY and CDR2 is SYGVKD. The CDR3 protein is CAISDGTGNEKLFF. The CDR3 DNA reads TGTGCCATCAGTGATGGGACAGGGAATGAAAAACTGTTTTTT.

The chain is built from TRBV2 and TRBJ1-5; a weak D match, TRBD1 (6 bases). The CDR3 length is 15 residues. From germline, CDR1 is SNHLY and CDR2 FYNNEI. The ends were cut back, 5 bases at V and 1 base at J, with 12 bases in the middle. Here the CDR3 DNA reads TGTGCCAGCAGTCCACAGGGCATCAGCAATCAGCCCCAGCATTTT. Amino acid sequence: CASSPQGISNQPQHF.

The CDR3 loop reads CASKWGGRATQYF. CDR3 coding DNA: TGTGCCAGCAAATGGGGCGGGAGGGCCACCCAGTACTTC. The J gene is TRBJ2-5, the V gene TRBV28; TRBD2 matches at 9 bases. Losses at the gene ends were 7 bases for V and 8 bases for J; bases not matched to a gene: 8. The CDR3 loop spans 13 amino acids. The germline gives CDR1 MDHEN, CDR2 SYDVKM.

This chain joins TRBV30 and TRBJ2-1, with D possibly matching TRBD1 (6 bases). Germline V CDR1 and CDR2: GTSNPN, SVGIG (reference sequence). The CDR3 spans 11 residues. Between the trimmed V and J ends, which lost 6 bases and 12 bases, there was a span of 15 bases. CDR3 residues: CACAGALMQFF. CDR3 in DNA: TGTGCCTGTGCAGGGGCTCTGATGCAGTTCTTC.

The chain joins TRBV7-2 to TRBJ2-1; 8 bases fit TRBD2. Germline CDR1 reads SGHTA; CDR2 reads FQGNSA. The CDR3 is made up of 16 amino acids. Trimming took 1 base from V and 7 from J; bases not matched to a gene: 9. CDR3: CASSLGSGTRMNEQFF. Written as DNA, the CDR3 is TGTGCCAGCAGCTTAGGATCCGGGACTAGGATGAATGAGCAGTTCTTC.

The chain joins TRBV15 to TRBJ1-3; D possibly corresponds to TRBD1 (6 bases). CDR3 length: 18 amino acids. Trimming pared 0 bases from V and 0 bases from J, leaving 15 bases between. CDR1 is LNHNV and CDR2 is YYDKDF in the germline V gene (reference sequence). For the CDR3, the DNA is TGTGCCACCAGCAGAGATCCTCAGGGGCCGGGCTCTGGAAACACCATATATTTT. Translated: CATSRDPQGPGSGNTIYF.

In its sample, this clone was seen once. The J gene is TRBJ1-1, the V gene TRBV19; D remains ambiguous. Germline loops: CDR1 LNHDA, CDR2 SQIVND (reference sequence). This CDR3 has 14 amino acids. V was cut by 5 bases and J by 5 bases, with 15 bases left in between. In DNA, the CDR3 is TGTGCCAGTAGTCTCCCCGGCGCGGGGACTGAAGCTTTCTTT. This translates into CASSLPGAGTEAFF.

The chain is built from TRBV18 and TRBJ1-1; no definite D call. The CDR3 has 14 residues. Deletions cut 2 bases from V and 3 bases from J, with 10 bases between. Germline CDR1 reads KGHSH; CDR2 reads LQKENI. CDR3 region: CASSPFESYTEAFF. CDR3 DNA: TGTGCCAGCTCACCATTCGAGTCGTACACTGAAGCTTTCTTT.

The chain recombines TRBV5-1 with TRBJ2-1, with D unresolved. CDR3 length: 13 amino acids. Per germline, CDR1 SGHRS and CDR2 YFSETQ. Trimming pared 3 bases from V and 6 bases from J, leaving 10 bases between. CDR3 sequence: CASSSHNSNEQFF. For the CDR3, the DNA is TGCGCCAGCAGCTCTCACAACTCCAATGAGCAGTTCTTC. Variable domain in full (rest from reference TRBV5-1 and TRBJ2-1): KAGVTQTPRYLIKTRGQQVTLSCSPISGHRSVSWYQQTPGQGLQFLFEYFSETQRNKGNFPGRFSGRQFSNSRSEMNVSTLELGDSALYLCASSSHNSNEQFFGPGTRLTVL.

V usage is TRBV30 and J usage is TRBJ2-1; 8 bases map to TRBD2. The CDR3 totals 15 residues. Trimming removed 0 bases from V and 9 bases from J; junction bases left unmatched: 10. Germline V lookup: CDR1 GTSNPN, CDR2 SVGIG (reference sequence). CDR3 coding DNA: TGTGCCTGGAGTGTACTGTCGGGAGGGCCGGGTGAGCAGTTCTTC. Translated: CAWSVLSGGPGEQFF. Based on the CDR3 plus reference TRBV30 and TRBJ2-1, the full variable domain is SQTIHQWPATLVQPVGSPLSLECTVEGTSNPNLYWYRQAAGRGLQLLFYSVGIGQISSEVPQNLSASRPQDRQFILSSKKLLLSDSGFYLCAWSVLSGGPGEQFFGPGTRLTVL.

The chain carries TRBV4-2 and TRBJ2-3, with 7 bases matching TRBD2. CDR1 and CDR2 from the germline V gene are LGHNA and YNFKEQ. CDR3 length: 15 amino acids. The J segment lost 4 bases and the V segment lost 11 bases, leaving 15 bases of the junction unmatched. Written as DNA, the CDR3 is TGTGCCTCACGGGCCAGCGACCGGGAGGCAGATACGCAGTATTTT. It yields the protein CASRASDREADTQYF.

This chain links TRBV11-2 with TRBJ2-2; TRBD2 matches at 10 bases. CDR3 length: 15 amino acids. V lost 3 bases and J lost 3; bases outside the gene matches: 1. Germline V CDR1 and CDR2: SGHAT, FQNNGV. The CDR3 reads CASSFGLADTGELFF. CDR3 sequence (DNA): TGTGCCAGCAGCTTTGGACTAGCGGACACCGGGGAGCTGTTTTTT.

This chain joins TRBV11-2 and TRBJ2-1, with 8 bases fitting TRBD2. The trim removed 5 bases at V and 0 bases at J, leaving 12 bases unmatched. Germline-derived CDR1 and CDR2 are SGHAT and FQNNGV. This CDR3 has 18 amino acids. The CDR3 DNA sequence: TGTGCCAGCAGCCCCGGGGGAGCGGGAGACCCCTCCTACAATGAGCAGTTCTTC. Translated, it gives CASSPGGAGDPSYNEQFF.

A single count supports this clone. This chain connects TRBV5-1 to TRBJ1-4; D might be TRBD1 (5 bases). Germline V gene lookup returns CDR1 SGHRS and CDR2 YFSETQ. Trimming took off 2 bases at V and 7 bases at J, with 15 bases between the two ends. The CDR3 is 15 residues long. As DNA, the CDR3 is TGCGCCAGCAGCTTTGGGACGACGGGAAGTGAAAAACTGTTTTTT. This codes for CASSFGTTGSEKLFF.

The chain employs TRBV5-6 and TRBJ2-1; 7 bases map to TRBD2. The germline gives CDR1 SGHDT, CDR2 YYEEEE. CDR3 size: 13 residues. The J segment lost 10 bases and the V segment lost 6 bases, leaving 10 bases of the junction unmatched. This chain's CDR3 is CASTPQPGLEQFF. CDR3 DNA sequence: TGTGCCAGCACCCCCCAACCGGGACTAGAGCAGTTCTTC.

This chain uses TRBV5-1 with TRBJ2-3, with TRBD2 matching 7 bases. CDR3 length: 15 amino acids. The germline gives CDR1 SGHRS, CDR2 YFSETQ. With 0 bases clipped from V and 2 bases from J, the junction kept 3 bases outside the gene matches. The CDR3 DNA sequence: TGCGCCAGCAGCTTGGTTAGCGGGTACACAGATACGCAGTATTTT. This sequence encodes CASSLVSGYTDTQYF.

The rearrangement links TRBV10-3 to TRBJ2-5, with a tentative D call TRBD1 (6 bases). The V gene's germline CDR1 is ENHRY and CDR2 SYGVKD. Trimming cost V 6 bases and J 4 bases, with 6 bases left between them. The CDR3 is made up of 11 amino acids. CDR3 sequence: CAISRGETQYF. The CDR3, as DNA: TGTGCCATCAGCAGGGGAGAGACCCAGTACTTC.

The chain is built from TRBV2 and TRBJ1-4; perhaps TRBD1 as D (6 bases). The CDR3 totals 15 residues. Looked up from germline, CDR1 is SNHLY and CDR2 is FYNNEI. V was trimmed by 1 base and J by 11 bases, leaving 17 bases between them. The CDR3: CASSEVGGAGGKLFF. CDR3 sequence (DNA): TGTGCCAGCAGTGAAGTCGGGGGGGCCGGTGGGAAACTGTTTTTT.

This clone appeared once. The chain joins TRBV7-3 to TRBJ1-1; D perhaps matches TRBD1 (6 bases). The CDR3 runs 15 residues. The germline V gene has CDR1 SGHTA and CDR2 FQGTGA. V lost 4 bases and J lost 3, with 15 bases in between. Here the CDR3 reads CASSWNREEDTEAFF. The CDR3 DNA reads TGTGCCAGCAGCTGGAACAGGGAGGAGGACACTGAAGCTTTCTTT.

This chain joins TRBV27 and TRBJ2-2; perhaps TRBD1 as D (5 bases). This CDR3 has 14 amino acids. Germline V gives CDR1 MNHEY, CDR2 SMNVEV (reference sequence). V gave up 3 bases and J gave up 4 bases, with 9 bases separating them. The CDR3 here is CASSFQGTTGELFF. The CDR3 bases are TGTGCCAGCAGTTTTCAGGGAACCACCGGGGAGCTGTTTTTT.

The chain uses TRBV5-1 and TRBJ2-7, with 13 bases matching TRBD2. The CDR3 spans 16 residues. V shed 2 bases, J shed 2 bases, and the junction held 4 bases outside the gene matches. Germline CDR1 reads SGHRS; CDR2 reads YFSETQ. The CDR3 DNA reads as TGCGCCAGCAGCTTTAGGACTAGCGGGGGACCCTACGAGCAGTACTTC. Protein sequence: CASSFRTSGGPYEQYF.

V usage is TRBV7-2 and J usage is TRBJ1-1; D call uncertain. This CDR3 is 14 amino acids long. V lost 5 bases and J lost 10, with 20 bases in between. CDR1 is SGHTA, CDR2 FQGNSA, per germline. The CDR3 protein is CASSPQAGSIGAFF. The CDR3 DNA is TGTGCCAGCAGCCCCCAGGCGGGGTCTATTGGAGCTTTCTTT.

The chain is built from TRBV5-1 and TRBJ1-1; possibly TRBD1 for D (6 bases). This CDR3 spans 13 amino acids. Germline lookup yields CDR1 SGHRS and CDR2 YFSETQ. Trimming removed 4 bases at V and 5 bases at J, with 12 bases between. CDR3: CASSTNRETEAFF. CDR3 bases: TGCGCCAGCAGCACTAACAGGGAGACTGAAGCTTTCTTT.

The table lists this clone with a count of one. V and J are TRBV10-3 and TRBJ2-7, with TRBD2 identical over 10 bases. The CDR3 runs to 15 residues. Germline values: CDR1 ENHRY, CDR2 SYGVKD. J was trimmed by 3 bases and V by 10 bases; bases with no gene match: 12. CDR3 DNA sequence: TGTGCCACCCAGGAAACTAGCGGGACACACTACGAGCAGTACTTC. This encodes CATQETSGTHYEQYF.

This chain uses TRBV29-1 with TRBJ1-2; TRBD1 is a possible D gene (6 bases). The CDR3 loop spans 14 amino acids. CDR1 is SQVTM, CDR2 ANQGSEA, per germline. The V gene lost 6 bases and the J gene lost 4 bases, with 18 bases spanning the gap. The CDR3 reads CSVAPGGATYGYTF. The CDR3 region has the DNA TGCAGCGTGGCCCCCGGGGGGGCCACCTATGGCTACACCTTC.

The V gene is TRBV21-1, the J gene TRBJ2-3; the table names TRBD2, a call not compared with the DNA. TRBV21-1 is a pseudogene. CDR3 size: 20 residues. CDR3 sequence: CASSKMPGPGLAGGPDTQYF. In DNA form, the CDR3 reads TGTGCCAGCAGCAAAATGCCCGGTCCCGGACTAGCGGGAGGGCCAGATACGCAGTATTTT.